The rows below give T cell receptor beta chains drawn from one sample of a study of blood T cell repertoires in COVID-19. The repertoire was sequenced with immunoSEQ multiplex PCR; TCRdb's copy has only in-frame clones and lacks some. Among 26,000 or so clones listed, roughly 87% were seen once. Sequencing used peripheral blood. These receptors came from a man aged 55 to 70 with active COVID-19. Both conserved end residues are part of each CDR3. A D gene is named only where the DNA matches it firmly. A clone size is listed for some rows: how often the clone was seen (once, few, many), or a class if it is expanded.

cdr3_length: 15
d_call: TRBD2
clone_size: medium-sized
j_call: TRBJ2-2
v_call: TRBV3-1/TRBV3-2
cdr3_nt: TGTGCCAGCAGCCTCGGGGGGGCGAGAACCGGGGAGCTGTTTTTT
cdr3_aa: CASSLGGARTGELFF

cdr3_length: 15
d_call: TRBD2
clone_size: -
j_call: TRBJ2-5
v_call: TRBV5-4
cdr3_nt: TGTGCCAGCAGCCGTTTCGGGGGGGTCAGAGAGACCCAGTACTTC
cdr3_aa: CASSRFGGVRETQYF

cdr3_length: 13
d_call: -
clone_size: -
j_call: TRBJ1-1
v_call: TRBV3-1/TRBV3-2
cdr3_nt: TGTGCCAGCAGCGCGGTCCAGAACACTGAAGCTTTCTTT
cdr3_aa: CASSAVQNTEAFF

cdr3_length: 14
d_call: TRBD1
clone_size: -
j_call: TRBJ2-5
v_call: TRBV7-6
cdr3_nt: TGTGCCAGCAGCTCCCGGACAGGGGGGGCGACCCAGTACTTC
cdr3_aa: CASSSRTGGATQYF

cdr3_length: 13
d_call: -
clone_size: once
j_call: TRBJ1-2
v_call: TRBV7-9
cdr3_nt: TGTGCCAGCAGCTTAGACATCTCGAGGGGCTACACCTTC
cdr3_aa: CASSLDISRGYTF

cdr3_length: 14
d_call: TRBD1
clone_size: -
j_call: TRBJ1-4
v_call: TRBV11-2
cdr3_nt: TGTGCCAGCAGCTCCGGGACAGGGGGCGAAAAACTGTTTTTT
cdr3_aa: CASSSGTGGEKLFF

cdr3_length: 13
d_call: -
clone_size: -
j_call: TRBJ2-3
v_call: TRBV3-1/TRBV3-2
cdr3_nt: TGTGCCAGCAGCCAGAGTAGCACAGATACGCAGTATTTT
cdr3_aa: CASSQSSTDTQYF

cdr3_length: 17
d_call: -
clone_size: -
j_call: TRBJ2-6
v_call: TRBV7-6
cdr3_nt: TGTGCCAGCAGCTTAGCACCGGGGATCTCTGGGGCCAACGTCCTGACTTTC
cdr3_aa: CASSLAPGISGANVLTF

cdr3_length: 14
d_call: -
clone_size: -
j_call: TRBJ1-2
v_call: TRBV11-2
cdr3_nt: TGTGCCAGCAGCTTAGATCTGGGTCAGGATGGCTACACCTTC
cdr3_aa: CASSLDLGQDGYTF

cdr3_length: 14
d_call: -
clone_size: once
j_call: TRBJ1-1
v_call: TRBV11-2
cdr3_nt: TGTGCCAGCATAACCCTCGGGGGGCCCACTGAAGCTTTCTTT
cdr3_aa: CASITLGGPTEAFF

cdr3_length: 16
d_call: TRBD1
clone_size: -
j_call: TRBJ2-2
v_call: TRBV5-8
cdr3_nt: TGTGCCAGCAGCCCAACAGGGGGCCGGATCACCGGGGAGCTGTTTTTT
cdr3_aa: CASSPTGGRITGELFF

cdr3_length: 17
d_call: TRBD1
clone_size: -
j_call: TRBJ1-2
v_call: TRBV5-1
cdr3_nt: TGCGCCAGCAGCCAGACGGCAACAGGGGGGGCGAACTATGGCTACACCTTC
cdr3_aa: CASSQTATGGANYGYTF

cdr3_length: 14
d_call: TRBD1
clone_size: -
j_call: TRBJ1-2
v_call: TRBV5-1
cdr3_nt: TGCGCCAGCAGCGATGAATCCGGGACAGAAGCAGGCACCTTC
cdr3_aa: CASSDESGTEAGTF

cdr3_length: 16
d_call: -
clone_size: few
j_call: TRBJ1-3
v_call: TRBV27
cdr3_nt: TGTGCCAGCAGCTTAACAGGGTATGGTACTGGAAACACCATATATTTT
cdr3_aa: CASSLTGYGTGNTIYF

cdr3_length: 12
d_call: TRBD1
clone_size: -
j_call: TRBJ1-1
v_call: TRBV5-4
cdr3_nt: TGTGCCAGCAGCGTAGGGACAGAAGAAGCTTTCTTT
cdr3_aa: CASSVGTEEAFF

cdr3_length: 15
d_call: -
clone_size: -
j_call: TRBJ2-3
v_call: TRBV9
cdr3_nt: TGTGCCAGCAGCGTAGCCGGAGGCCACACAGATACGCAGTATTTT
cdr3_aa: CASSVAGGHTDTQYF

cdr3_length: 15
d_call: -
clone_size: -
j_call: TRBJ2-1
v_call: TRBV10-1
cdr3_nt: TGCGCCAGCAGTGATTTCGGTTACTCCTACAATGAGCAGTTCTTC
cdr3_aa: CASSDFGYSYNEQFF

cdr3_length: 17
d_call: TRBD1
clone_size: -
j_call: TRBJ1-2
v_call: TRBV28
cdr3_nt: TGTGCCAGCAGTTTATTGGGGGGGGACAGGCTACCCTATGGCTACACCTTC
cdr3_aa: CASSLLGGDRLPYGYTF

cdr3_length: 15
d_call: -
clone_size: -
j_call: TRBJ2-1
v_call: TRBV7-2
cdr3_nt: TGTGCCAGCAGCTTACAGGGGATCTCCGGCAATGAGCAGTTCTTC
cdr3_aa: CASSLQGISGNEQFF

cdr3_length: 16
d_call: TRBD2
clone_size: -
j_call: TRBJ2-3
v_call: TRBV5-1
cdr3_nt: TGCGCCAGCAGCTTTCGGACTAGCGGGGGATCGGATACGCAGTATTTT
cdr3_aa: CASSFRTSGGSDTQYF

cdr3_length: 18
d_call: TRBD1
clone_size: -
j_call: TRBJ2-1
v_call: TRBV11-2
cdr3_nt: TGTGCCAGCAGCCCCCTCACCCGATCCGGGACAGCTTACAATGAGCAGTTCTTC
cdr3_aa: CASSPLTRSGTAYNEQFF

cdr3_length: 16
d_call: -
clone_size: -
j_call: TRBJ2-2
v_call: TRBV7-3
cdr3_nt: TGTGCCAGCAGCCCAAATTGGGCAACGAACACCGGGGAGCTGTTTTTT
cdr3_aa: CASSPNWATNTGELFF

cdr3_length: 13
d_call: -
clone_size: -
j_call: TRBJ2-2
v_call: TRBV11-2
cdr3_nt: TGTGCCAGCAGCCCCATCAACACCGGGGAGCTGTTTTTT
cdr3_aa: CASSPINTGELFF

cdr3_length: 12
d_call: -
clone_size: -
j_call: TRBJ2-4
v_call: TRBV29-1
cdr3_nt: TGCAGCGTTGCCCCACAGGGCGACATTCAGTACTTC
cdr3_aa: CSVAPQGDIQYF

cdr3_length: 19
d_call: -
clone_size: -
j_call: TRBJ2-1
v_call: TRBV7-2
cdr3_nt: TGTGCCAGCAGCTTATCCCTTTCGATCCGGCCAGGGGCCACCAATGAGCAGTTCTTC
cdr3_aa: CASSLSLSIRPGATNEQFF

cdr3_length: 14
d_call: TRBD1
clone_size: few
j_call: TRBJ1-5
v_call: TRBV10-3
cdr3_nt: TGTGCCATCAGCGGACAGGGAAGGGGAGTGCCCCAGCATTTT
cdr3_aa: CAISGQGRGVPQHF

cdr3_length: 12
d_call: -
clone_size: -
j_call: TRBJ1-5
v_call: TRBV2
cdr3_nt: TGTGCCAGCAGTGATCTGGGGCGGCCCCAGCATTTT
cdr3_aa: CASSDLGRPQHF

cdr3_length: 14
d_call: -
clone_size: -
j_call: TRBJ1-5
v_call: TRBV6-1
cdr3_nt: TGTGCCAGCAGTGAGGGCCTTAGCAATCAGCCCCAGCATTTT
cdr3_aa: CASSEGLSNQPQHF

cdr3_length: 14
d_call: -
clone_size: -
j_call: TRBJ2-3
v_call: TRBV2
cdr3_nt: TGTGCCAGCAGTGAATTGCGGGGGCCAGATACGCAGTATTTT
cdr3_aa: CASSELRGPDTQYF

cdr3_length: 12
d_call: -
clone_size: -
j_call: TRBJ1-2
v_call: TRBV19
cdr3_nt: TGTGCCAGTAGTACCAGACAGGCTGGCTACACCTTC
cdr3_aa: CASSTRQAGYTF

cdr3_length: 15
d_call: -
clone_size: -
j_call: TRBJ1-1
v_call: TRBV5-4
cdr3_nt: TGTGCCAGCAGCTCGCGACAGGACTTGAACACTGAAGCTTTCTTT
cdr3_aa: CASSSRQDLNTEAFF

cdr3_length: 13
d_call: TRBD1
clone_size: few
j_call: TRBJ1-5
v_call: TRBV12-3/TRBV12-4
cdr3_nt: TGTGCCAGCGGTGACAGGGACAATCAGCCCCAGCATTTT
cdr3_aa: CASGDRDNQPQHF

cdr3_length: 16
d_call: -
clone_size: -
j_call: TRBJ2-1
v_call: TRBV28
cdr3_nt: TGTGCCAGCAGAGCTGGGGGGGGGCTTACCTACAATGAGCAGTTCTTC
cdr3_aa: CASRAGGGLTYNEQFF

cdr3_length: 12
d_call: -
clone_size: -
j_call: TRBJ1-5
v_call: TRBV15
cdr3_nt: TGTGCCACCCGAGACAGGAATCAGCCCCAGCATTTT
cdr3_aa: CATRDRNQPQHF

cdr3_length: 16
d_call: TRBD1
clone_size: -
j_call: TRBJ2-3
v_call: TRBV19
cdr3_nt: TGTGCCAGTAGGCCGCAGGGGGCTACCAGCACAGATACGCAGTATTTT
cdr3_aa: CASRPQGATSTDTQYF

cdr3_length: 14
d_call: -
clone_size: -
j_call: TRBJ1-2
v_call: TRBV7-9
cdr3_nt: TGTGCCAGCAGCTTAGCGACAGCCCTCTATGGCTACACCTTC
cdr3_aa: CASSLATALYGYTF

cdr3_length: 11
d_call: -
clone_size: -
j_call: TRBJ2-2
v_call: TRBV9
cdr3_nt: TGTGCCAGCAGCCCCTCCGGGGAGCTGTTTTTT
cdr3_aa: CASSPSGELFF

cdr3_length: 11
d_call: -
clone_size: -
j_call: TRBJ2-7
v_call: TRBV2
cdr3_nt: TGTGCCAGCAGTGCATCCTACGAGCAGTACTTC
cdr3_aa: CASSASYEQYF

cdr3_length: 15
d_call: -
clone_size: -
j_call: TRBJ1-5
v_call: TRBV7-2
cdr3_nt: TGTGCCAGCAGCTTAGGGTCCGGTAGCAATCAGCCCCAGCATTTT
cdr3_aa: CASSLGSGSNQPQHF

cdr3_length: 14
d_call: -
clone_size: once
j_call: TRBJ1-2
v_call: TRBV5-5
cdr3_nt: TGTGCCAGCAGCTTGGCGCAGGTCACGGATGGCTACACCTTC
cdr3_aa: CASSLAQVTDGYTF

cdr3_length: 16
d_call: TRBD1
clone_size: -
j_call: TRBJ2-2
v_call: TRBV10-3
cdr3_nt: TGTGCCATCAAAAAGACAGGGAATGGTATGGCCGGGGAGCTGTTTTTT
cdr3_aa: CAIKKTGNGMAGELFF

cdr3_length: 15
d_call: TRBD2
clone_size: -
j_call: TRBJ2-5
v_call: TRBV3-1/TRBV3-2
cdr3_nt: TGTGCCAGCAGTTACCTGACTAGCGGACAAGAGACCCAGTACTTC
cdr3_aa: CASSYLTSGQETQYF

cdr3_length: 14
d_call: TRBD1
clone_size: -
j_call: TRBJ2-1
v_call: TRBV2
cdr3_nt: TGTGCCAGCAGACCAGGGCGACAGGGGTATGAGCAGTTCTTC
cdr3_aa: CASRPGRQGYEQFF

cdr3_length: 15
d_call: -
clone_size: -
j_call: TRBJ2-7
v_call: TRBV10-2
cdr3_nt: TGCGCCAGCAGTGAGTCGAGGCAGGGGATCGACGAGCAGTACTTC
cdr3_aa: CASSESRQGIDEQYF

cdr3_length: 14
d_call: -
clone_size: -
j_call: TRBJ2-7
v_call: TRBV6-5
cdr3_nt: TGTGCCAGCAGGGGTGTAGTGGGAGCCTACGAGCAGTACTTC
cdr3_aa: CASRGVVGAYEQYF

cdr3_length: 12
d_call: -
clone_size: -
j_call: TRBJ1-2
v_call: TRBV28
cdr3_nt: TGTGCCAGCAGTATCCTGCAGTATGGCTACACCTTC
cdr3_aa: CASSILQYGYTF

cdr3_length: 16
d_call: TRBD2
clone_size: -
j_call: TRBJ2-5
v_call: TRBV7-6
cdr3_nt: TGTGCCAGCAGCTTTTCTGGTAGCGGGAGTCAAGAGACCCAGTACTTC
cdr3_aa: CASSFSGSGSQETQYF

cdr3_length: 15
d_call: TRBD1
clone_size: -
j_call: TRBJ1-1
v_call: TRBV7-9
cdr3_nt: TGTGCCAGCAGCCAGGGACAGGGGATGAACACTGAAGCTTTCTTT
cdr3_aa: CASSQGQGMNTEAFF

cdr3_length: 14
d_call: TRBD1
clone_size: once
j_call: TRBJ2-7
v_call: TRBV11-2
cdr3_nt: TGTGCCAGCAGCTCCGGGACAGGGAGGTACGAGCAGTACTTC
cdr3_aa: CASSSGTGRYEQYF

cdr3_length: 15
d_call: -
clone_size: -
j_call: TRBJ2-2
v_call: TRBV5-1
cdr3_nt: TGCGCCAGCAGCTTGGCCGCAGGTAACACCGGGGAGCTGTTTTTT
cdr3_aa: CASSLAAGNTGELFF

cdr3_length: 13
d_call: TRBD1
clone_size: -
j_call: TRBJ1-2
v_call: TRBV14
cdr3_nt: TGTGCCAGCAGCCCGCGACAGGGCTATGGCTACACCTTC
cdr3_aa: CASSPRQGYGYTF

cdr3_length: 16
d_call: -
clone_size: -
j_call: TRBJ2-3
v_call: TRBV6-5
cdr3_nt: TGTGCCAGCAGTTACTCGCGACAGTTAAACACAGATACGCAGTATTTT
cdr3_aa: CASSYSRQLNTDTQYF

cdr3_length: 15
d_call: TRBD1
clone_size: -
j_call: TRBJ1-2
v_call: TRBV3-1/TRBV3-2
cdr3_nt: TGTGCCAGCAGCCAGACGTTACAGGGGGACTATGGCTACACCTTC
cdr3_aa: CASSQTLQGDYGYTF

cdr3_length: 15
d_call: -
clone_size: -
j_call: TRBJ2-7
v_call: TRBV3-1/TRBV3-2
cdr3_nt: TGTGCCAGCAGCGAAACCCCGGTCGGCTCCTACGAGCAGTACTTC
cdr3_aa: CASSETPVGSYEQYF

cdr3_length: 13
d_call: -
clone_size: few
j_call: TRBJ1-2
v_call: TRBV11-2
cdr3_nt: TGTGCCAGCAGCTTAGGGCTCAACTATGGCTACACCTTC
cdr3_aa: CASSLGLNYGYTF

cdr3_length: 15
d_call: TRBD1
clone_size: -
j_call: TRBJ1-6
v_call: TRBV19
cdr3_nt: TGTGCCAGTAGTATTGACAGGGGAGGTAATTCACCCCTCCACTTT
cdr3_aa: CASSIDRGGNSPLHF

cdr3_length: 13
d_call: TRBD2
clone_size: -
j_call: TRBJ2-2
v_call: TRBV10-1
cdr3_nt: TGCGCCAGCACCCGGGGAGGGACCGGGGAGCTGTTTTTT
cdr3_aa: CASTRGGTGELFF